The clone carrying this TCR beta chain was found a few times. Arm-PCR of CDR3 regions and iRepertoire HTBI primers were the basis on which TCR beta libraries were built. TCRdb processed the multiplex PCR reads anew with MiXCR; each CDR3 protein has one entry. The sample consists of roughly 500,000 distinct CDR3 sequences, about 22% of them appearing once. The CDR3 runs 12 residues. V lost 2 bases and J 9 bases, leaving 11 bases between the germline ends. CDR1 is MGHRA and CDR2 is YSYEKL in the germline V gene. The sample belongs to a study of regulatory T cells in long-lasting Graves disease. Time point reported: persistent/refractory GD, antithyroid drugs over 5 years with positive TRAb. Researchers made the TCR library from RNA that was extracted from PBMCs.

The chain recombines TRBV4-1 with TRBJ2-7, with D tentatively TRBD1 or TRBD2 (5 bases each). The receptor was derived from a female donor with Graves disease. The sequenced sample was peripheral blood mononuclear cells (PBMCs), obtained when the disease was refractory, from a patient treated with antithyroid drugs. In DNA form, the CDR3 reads TGCGCCAGCAGCCAACCCCGGGGCCTGCAGTACTTC. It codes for CASSQPRGLQYF.